Listed below are T cell receptor beta chains from one sample, sequenced in a study of T cell responses to AZD1222 COVID-19 vaccine. Clones were read by immunoSEQ multiplex PCR, and TCRdb kept only the in-frame ones, dropping some. The sample shows approximately 98,000 clones, approximately 89% of them seen only once. This material consisted of peripheral blood, taken on day 0 of MenACWY control vaccination. Receptors originate from an adult in good health. Each CDR3 is given with its conserved first and last residue. Fields, in order: J gene, D gene, V gene, clone size, CDR3 DNA, CDR3 protein. D genes are given only for firm matches. Clone sizes are given selectively: once, few, many, or a class where the clone is expanded.

TRBJ1-1 | - | TRBV7-2 | - | TGTGCCAGCAGCGAAGACCCGGGGGGAGAAGCTTTCTTT | CASSEDPGGEAFF
TRBJ2-7 | TRBD2 | TRBV18 | - | TGTGCCAGCTCCCCTCTAGCGGGGGGTTCTTCCTACGAGCAGTACTTC | CASSPLAGGSSYEQYF
TRBJ2-1 | - | TRBV18 | once | TGTGCCAGCTCACCATTGGAGGGTAGGAATGAGCAGTTCTTC | CASSPLEGRNEQFF
TRBJ1-2 | TRBD1 | TRBV28 | - | TGTGCCAGCAGTTTAACGGCAGGGGGGTATGGCTACACCTTC | CASSLTAGGYGYTF
TRBJ2-1 | TRBD2 | TRBV11-2 | - | TGTGCCAGCAGCTTAACTAGCGGGGCCAATGAGCAGTTCTTC | CASSLTSGANEQFF
TRBJ2-4 | - | TRBV28 | - | TGTGCCAGCAGTTTACTCCCGGGGTCGGGCGAAAACATTCAGTACTTC | CASSLLPGSGENIQYF
TRBJ1-2 | - | TRBV4-1 | - | TGCGCCAGCAGCCAAGAGAGCCCCGGGGTTCGCTATGGCTACACCTTC | CASSQESPGVRYGYTF
TRBJ1-1 | - | TRBV12-3/TRBV12-4 | - | TGTGCCAGCAGTTTTTTGAACGAAGCTTTCTTT | CASSFLNEAFF
TRBJ1-5 | - | TRBV6-2/TRBV6-3 | - | TGTGCCAGCAGTTACTCCATAAGAGAGAATCAGCCCCAGCATTTT | CASSYSIRENQPQHF
TRBJ2-1 | TRBD1 | TRBV7-2 | - | TGTGCCAGCAGCCGTCCCGGGACAGGGAATGAGCAGTTCTTC | CASSRPGTGNEQFF
TRBJ1-2 | - | TRBV3-1/TRBV3-2 | once | TGTGCCAGCAGCCAAGACGGGGGCCGTGGCTACACCTTC | CASSQDGGRGYTF
TRBJ1-2 | TRBD1 | TRBV28 | - | TGTGCCAGCTGCCCCGCCGGACAGGACACATATGGCTACACCTTC | CASCPAGQDTYGYTF
TRBJ1-6 | TRBD1 | TRBV2 | - | TGTGCCAGCAGGGGACAGGGAGATTATAATTCACCCCTCCACTTT | CASRGQGDYNSPLHF
TRBJ2-2 | - | TRBV28 | - | TGTGCCAGCAGTTTAGGTACAGTGACGAACACCGGGGAGCTGTTTTTT | CASSLGTVTNTGELFF
TRBJ2-7 | TRBD2 | TRBV4-1 | - | TGCGCCAGCAGCCAACTCTCCTACGTTACCGGGGGGAGTACCTACGAGCAGTACTTC | CASSQLSYVTGGSTYEQYF
TRBJ2-1 | - | TRBV5-1 | - | TGCGCCAGCGTTCTACATAGCACACAGACTTACAATGAGCAGTTCTTC | CASVLHSTQTYNEQFF
TRBJ2-3 | TRBD2 | TRBV7-9 | - | TGTGCCAGCAGCCCCTCCTGGGGACTAGCGGACGCAGATACGCAGTATTTT | CASSPSWGLADADTQYF
TRBJ1-5 | - | TRBV27 | - | TGTGCCAGCAGTTTTAAGGGGGACTTGAGCTATCAGCCCCAGCATTTT | CASSFKGDLSYQPQHF
TRBJ2-7 | - | TRBV5-4 | - | TGTGCCAGCAGCTTGGAGGCGGCAGCCTACGAGCAGTACTTC | CASSLEAAAYEQYF
TRBJ1-2 | TRBD1 | TRBV3-1/TRBV3-2 | - | TGTGCCAGCAGCCAAGCACAGGGGGCGCGAGGCTACACCTTC | CASSQAQGARGYTF
TRBJ2-7 | TRBD1 | TRBV19 | - | TGTGCCAGTAGCCTTGGGACAGGACAGGGCGGCTCCTACGAGCAGTACTTC | CASSLGTGQGGSYEQYF
TRBJ2-6 | - | TRBV10-3 | - | TGTGCCATCAGTGAGTCAACCGGGACCGTCATGTCTGGGGCCAACGTCCTGACTTTC | CAISESTGTVMSGANVLTF
TRBJ2-3 | - | TRBV23-1 | once | TGCGCCAGCAGTCATCCGGACACAGATACGCAGTATTTT | CASSHPDTDTQYF
TRBJ2-3 | - | TRBV6-2/TRBV6-3 | - | TGTGCCAGCAGTTCGGGACCGTTCACAGATACGCAGTATTTT | CASSSGPFTDTQYF
TRBJ1-2 | TRBD1 | TRBV28 | - | TGTGCCAGCAGTAAACAAACAGGGGGCTATGGCTACACCTTC | CASSKQTGGYGYTF
TRBJ1-4 | - | TRBV19 | - | TGTGCCAGTAGTACTTCCTGGGGGGTCGATGAAAAACTGTTTTTT | CASSTSWGVDEKLFF
TRBJ2-7 | TRBD2 | TRBV18 | - | TGTGCCAGCTCCCTTGGACTAGCGGGAAGCTCCTACGAGCAGTACTTC | CASSLGLAGSSYEQYF
TRBJ1-4 | - | TRBV28 | - | TGTGCCAGCAGTATAACAGGGATGCTTTATGGAAAACTGTTTTTT | CASSITGMLYGKLFF
TRBJ1-5 | - | TRBV2 | once | TGTGCCAGCAGTGAAGCGCTCACGGGCGGCGGGGGGCCCCAGCATTTT | CASSEALTGGGGPQHF
TRBJ2-2 | - | TRBV2 | - | TGTGCCAGCAGGTCCGGGGTTGAGAGGACCACCGGGGAGCTGTTTTTT | CASRSGVERTTGELFF
TRBJ2-1 | TRBD2 | TRBV29-1 | - | TGCAGCGTCGGGACTAGCGAAGACAATGAGCAGTTCTTC | CSVGTSEDNEQFF
TRBJ1-1 | - | TRBV30 | - | TGTGCCTGGAGCGGCGTGACTGGAGGAACTGAAGCTTTCTTT | CAWSGVTGGTEAFF
TRBJ1-1 | - | TRBV11-2 | - | TGTGCCAGCAGCTTAGCGGGTGAAGCTTTCTTT | CASSLAGEAFF
TRBJ1-2 | TRBD1 | TRBV5-4 | once | TGTGCCAGCAGCTTGGGAGACAGGGGAGAGTATGGCTACACCTTC | CASSLGDRGEYGYTF
TRBJ2-3 | - | TRBV12-3/TRBV12-4 | - | TGTGCCAGCAGTTTTGGCGATACGCAGTATTTT | CASSFGDTQYF
TRBJ1-2 | - | TRBV5-4 | once | TGTGCCAGCAGCTTGGGACAGGAGATAAGTTGGGGCTACACCTTC | CASSLGQEISWGYTF
TRBJ2-5 | - | TRBV6-5 | - | TGTGCCAGCACCCAAGGGGGGGCCGGACAAGAGACCCAGTACTTC | CASTQGGAGQETQYF
TRBJ2-2 | TRBD1 | TRBV5-1 | once | TGCGCCAGCAGCATGGGACAGGCGAACACCGGGGAGCTGTTTTTT | CASSMGQANTGELFF
TRBJ2-6 | TRBD2 | TRBV5-4 | - | TGTGCCAGCAGCCCCGCGGGGGGGGCTAGGGCCAACGTCCTGACTTTC | CASSPAGGARANVLTF
TRBJ2-6 | - | TRBV19 | - | TGTGCCAGTAGTCTAGGCAGGGCCTTCTCTGGGGCCAACGTCCTGACTTTC | CASSLGRAFSGANVLTF
TRBJ1-2 | - | TRBV7-2 | - | TGTGCCAGCAGCCCAGACAGTAACTATGGCTACACCTTC | CASSPDSNYGYTF
TRBJ1-5 | - | TRBV7-9 | - | TGTGCCAGCAGCTTGGCGACCGCCTATAGCAATCAGCCCCAGCATTTT | CASSLATAYSNQPQHF
TRBJ1-1 | - | TRBV12-5 | - | TGTGCTAGTGGTTTGTGGGGGACTGAAGCTTTCTTT | CASGLWGTEAFF
TRBJ2-7 | - | TRBV14 | - | TGTGCCAGCAGCCACGAGATCTACGAGCAGTACTTC | CASSHEIYEQYF
TRBJ2-7 | - | TRBV5-1 | - | TGCGCCAGCAGCTTTTCCACAGACAGGTCCCACGAGCAGTACTTC | CASSFSTDRSHEQYF
TRBJ2-7 | TRBD1 | TRBV2 | - | TGTGCCAGCAGTGATTGGGACAGCTACGAGCAGTACTTC | CASSDWDSYEQYF
TRBJ1-1 | TRBD1 | TRBV5-1 | few | TGCGCCAGCAGCCTAGGGGGCCCACCTAGCGCTTTCTTT | CASSLGGPPSAFF